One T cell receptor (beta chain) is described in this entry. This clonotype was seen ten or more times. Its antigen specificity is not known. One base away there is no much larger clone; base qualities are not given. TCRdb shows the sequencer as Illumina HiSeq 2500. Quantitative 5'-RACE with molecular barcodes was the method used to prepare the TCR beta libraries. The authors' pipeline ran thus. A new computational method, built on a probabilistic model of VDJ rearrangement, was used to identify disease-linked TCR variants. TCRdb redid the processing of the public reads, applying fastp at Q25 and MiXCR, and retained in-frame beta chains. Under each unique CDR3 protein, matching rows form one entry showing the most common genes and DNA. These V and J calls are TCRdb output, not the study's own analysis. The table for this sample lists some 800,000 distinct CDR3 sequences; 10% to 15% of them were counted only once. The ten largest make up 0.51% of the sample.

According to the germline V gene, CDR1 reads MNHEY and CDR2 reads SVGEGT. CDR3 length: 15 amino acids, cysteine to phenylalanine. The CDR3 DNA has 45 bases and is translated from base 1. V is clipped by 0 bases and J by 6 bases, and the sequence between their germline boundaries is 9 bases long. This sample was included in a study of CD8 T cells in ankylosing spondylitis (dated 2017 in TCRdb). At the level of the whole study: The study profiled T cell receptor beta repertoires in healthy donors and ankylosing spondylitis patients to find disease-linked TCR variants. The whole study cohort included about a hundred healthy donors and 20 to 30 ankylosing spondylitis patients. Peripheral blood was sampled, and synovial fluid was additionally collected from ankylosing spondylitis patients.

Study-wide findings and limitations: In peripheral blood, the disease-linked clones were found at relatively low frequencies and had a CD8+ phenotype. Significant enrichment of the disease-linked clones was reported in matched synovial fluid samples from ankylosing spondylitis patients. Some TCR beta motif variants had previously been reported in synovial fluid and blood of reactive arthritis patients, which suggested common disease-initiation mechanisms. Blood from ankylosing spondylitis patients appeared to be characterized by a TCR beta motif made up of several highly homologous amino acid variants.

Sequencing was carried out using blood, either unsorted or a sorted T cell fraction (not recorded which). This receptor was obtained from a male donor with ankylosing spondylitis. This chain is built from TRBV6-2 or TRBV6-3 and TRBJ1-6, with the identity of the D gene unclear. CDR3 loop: CASSYSWILNSPLHF. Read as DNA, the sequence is TGTGCCAGCAGTTACTCGTGGATACTTAATTCACCCCTCCACTTT.